This T cell receptor (beta chain) was sequenced during a study of CD8+ T cells in alopecia areata. Study context: The study gave treated patients oral tofacitinib at 5 to 10 mg twice daily.

The treatment was: oral pan-JAK inhibitor, 5-10 mg twice daily. The germline gives CDR1 SGHTA, CDR2 FQGNSA. The CDR3 runs to 18 residues. V shed 3 bases, J shed 3 bases, and the junction held 11 bases outside the gene matches. RNA was extracted and reverse transcribed into cDNA as the sequencing template. Produced via immunoSEQ multiplex PCR; TCRdb's table is partial and in-frame only. The table records about 140,000 clones, approximately 86% of them present only once. Sequenced here: CD8+ T cells sorted from blood, sampled at week 4, from a patient treated with tofacitinib. This sequence originates from a human donor with alopecia areata. V gene TRBV7-2 combines with J gene TRBJ2-1; 10 nucleotides line up with TRBD1. In nucleotides, the CDR3 is TGTGCCAGCAGCTTCCCTGGGACAGGGGTCGAATTCTACAATGAGCAGTTCTTC. It yields the protein CASSFPGTGVEFYNEQFF.